What follows is one T cell receptor beta chain and its context. The sample originates from a study of blood T cell repertoires in COVID-19. Background on the study: PBMCs, B-cell-depleted T cells, or T cells provided the cDNA or gDNA that made up the material.

In the original workflow: For nucleated cells, counts were estimated from reference gene primer amplification. Only in-frame clones appear in the TCRdb table, and some are missing; sequencing was by immunoSEQ multiplex PCR. The V and J calls and the clone size are those of that table, but D and trimming were determined from the DNA. The sample has 130,000 to 150,000 clones; about four fifths are singletons. The CDR3 has 19 residues. The V gene end was trimmed by 1 base and the J gene end by 3 bases; junction bases not matched to a gene: 14. Germline values: CDR1 SGHTA, CDR2 FQGTGA. Enrollment of patients from Seattle took place during active infection, with longitudinal follow-up.

The sequence was obtained from a woman in her 70s with COVID-19, enrolled during active disease. This rearrangement joins TRBV7-3 to TRBJ2-1; 8 nucleotides line up with TRBD2. Sequencing used peripheral blood. CDR3 coding DNA: TGTGCCAGCAGCTTAAACCCTTTGCAAGCGGGGGCCATCTACAATGAGCAGTTCTTC. Translation: CASSLNPLQAGAIYNEQFF.